The rows below give T cell receptor beta chains drawn from one sample of a study of CD8+ T cells in alopecia areata. Clones were sequenced by immunoSEQ multiplex PCR, and TCRdb holds only the in-frame ones, with some missing. The sample carries about 100,000 clones, almost 60% recorded once. This sample comprised CD8+ T cells sorted from blood, obtained at week 56, from a patient treated with tofacitinib. The receptors derive from a human donor with alopecia areata. Both conserved end residues are part of each CDR3. The D gene is left open where the match is weak. Size is stated for part of the rows, as once, few or many counts, or as a class when the clone is expanded.

V: TRBV5-5
D: NA
size: NA
J: TRBJ1-2
CDR3: CASSLWENYGYTF
DNA: TGTGCCAGCAGCTTATGGGAGAACTATGGCTACACCTTC

V: TRBV30
D: NA
size: NA
J: TRBJ1-1
CDR3: CAWSAGGGTEAFF
DNA: TGTGCCTGGAGTGCCGGCGGGGGGACTGAAGCTTTCTTT

V: TRBV18
D: NA
size: NA
J: TRBJ1-1
CDR3: CASSEVSGTEAFF
DNA: TGTGCCAGCTCAGAGGTCTCAGGGACTGAAGCTTTCTTT

V: TRBV5-1
D: TRBD1
size: NA
J: TRBJ2-5
CDR3: CASSKGQIQETQYF
DNA: TGCGCCAGCAGCAAGGGACAGATACAAGAGACCCAGTACTTC

V: TRBV29-1
D: NA
size: few
J: TRBJ2-7
CDR3: CSVGHTVGGRAEQYF
DNA: TGCAGCGTTGGACACACGGTCGGGGGCCGGGCCGAGCAGTACTTC

V: TRBV25-1
D: NA
size: once
J: TRBJ1-6
CDR3: CASSGGTESLNSPLHF
DNA: TGTGCCAGCAGTGGAGGGACCGAATCCCTTAATTCACCCCTCCACTTT

V: TRBV5-1
D: TRBD2
size: NA
J: TRBJ2-7
CDR3: CASGRGDEQYF
DNA: TGCGCCAGCGGACGGGGGGACGAGCAGTACTTC

V: TRBV13
D: TRBD1
size: NA
J: TRBJ2-5
CDR3: CASSAGTGAETQYF
DNA: TGTGCCAGCAGCGCAGGGACAGGGGCAGAGACCCAGTACTTC

V: TRBV5-6
D: TRBD1
size: few
J: TRBJ1-1
CDR3: CASSWPTGGTEAFF
DNA: TGTGCCAGCAGCTGGCCTACAGGGGGCACTGAAGCTTTCTTT

V: TRBV27
D: NA
size: NA
J: TRBJ1-6
CDR3: CASSLFRGGYSPLHF
DNA: TGTGCCAGCAGTTTATTCAGGGGCGGATATTCACCCCTCCACTTT

V: TRBV7-9
D: NA
size: few
J: TRBJ1-1
CDR3: CASSQGHSLKRENTEAFF
DNA: TGTGCCAGCAGCCAGGGACACAGCCTCAAGCGGGAAAACACTGAAGCTTTCTTT

V: TRBV2
D: TRBD1
size: NA
J: TRBJ2-5
CDR3: CASTKGAGKETQYF
DNA: TGTGCCAGCACCAAGGGGGCAGGGAAAGAGACCCAGTACTTC